This TCR beta chain was found in a study of T cells in Graves' hyperthyroidism and ophthalmopathy. This clonotype was counted many times. Its antigen is as yet unknown. Study results and caveats: Most thyroid clonotypes that were expanded above 0.001 also turned up in blood.

Germline CDR1 and CDR2: SGHVS and FNYEAQ. The J segment lost 8 bases and the V segment lost 5 bases, leaving 10 bases of the junction unmatched. The CDR3 spans 15 residues. Regions amplified from RNA transcripts were the TCR beta CDR3 regions. HTBI primers were employed in a first-round RT-PCR of the TCR CDR3. In TCRdb, the multiplex PCR reads were re-called with MiXCR into one record per CDR3 protein. The data contain some 580,000 distinct CDR3 sequences, about a sixth of them seen just once; the ten biggest clones take up roughly 3%. Ophthalmopathy patients had Clinical Activity Score at least 3, NOSPECS grade at least 4, duration under 3 months. The PBMCs studied were ones that came from 9 to 10 ml fresh peripheral blood.

The sequenced sample was blood. The V call is TRBV7-6, the J call TRBJ2-1, with 9 nucleotides matching TRBD2. This TCR was recovered from a woman aged 40 to 49 with Graves' ophthalmopathy. The CDR3 DNA follows: TGTGCCAGCAGCGGACGGGGCGGGAGGGGGGATGAGCAGTTCTTC. Translated: CASSGRGGRGDEQFF.